One T cell receptor (beta chain) is described in this entry. Its target is not known. The data stem from a study of blood T cells in healthy people across ages. Peripheral blood was drawn, roughly 10 milliliters per donor. Germline CDR1 and CDR2: MNHNY and SVGAGI (reference sequence). The CDR3 consists of 15 residues. V lost 0 bases, J lost 3 bases, and 4 bases stayed unmatched. With a J-beta primer mix and a sample-barcoded 5' primer, a second PCR ran about 7 to 12 cycles. Using its own MiXCR run on the 5' RACE reads, TCRdb lists one record per CDR3 protein. Of about 1 million distinct CDR3 sequences listed, roughly 45% are singletons. Regarding the study as a whole: Unknown CMV status may confound age-related changes in expanded clones. TCR beta diversity tracked closely with naive T cell percentage.

Sequencing was performed on blood. The genes are TRBV6-6 and TRBJ2-7; 8 bases agree with TRBD1. The receptor was isolated from a woman in her sixties or seventies in good health. The CDR3: CASSYSPGTGYEQYF. The CDR3 DNA reads as TGTGCCAGCAGTTACTCTCCCGGGACAGGCTACGAGCAGTACTTC.